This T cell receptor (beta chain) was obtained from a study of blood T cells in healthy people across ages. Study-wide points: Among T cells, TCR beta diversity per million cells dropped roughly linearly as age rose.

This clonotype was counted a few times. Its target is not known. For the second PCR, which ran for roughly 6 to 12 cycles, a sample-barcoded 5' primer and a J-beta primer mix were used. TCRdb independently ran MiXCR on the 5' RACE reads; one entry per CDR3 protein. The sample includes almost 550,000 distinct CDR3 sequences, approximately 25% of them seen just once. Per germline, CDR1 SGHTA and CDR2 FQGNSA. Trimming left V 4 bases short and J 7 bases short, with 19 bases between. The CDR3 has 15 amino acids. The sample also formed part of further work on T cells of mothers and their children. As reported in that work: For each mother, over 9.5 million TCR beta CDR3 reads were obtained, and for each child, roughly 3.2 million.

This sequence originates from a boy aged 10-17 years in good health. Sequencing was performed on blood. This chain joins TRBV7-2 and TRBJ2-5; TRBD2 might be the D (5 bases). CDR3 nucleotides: TGTGCCAGCAGCTCGACTACGGGCAGTTTTGCGACCCAGTACTTC. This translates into CASSSTTGSFATQYF.